Listed below are T cell receptor beta chains from one sample, sequenced in a study of technical replicates of blood from a handful of donors. Assay used: immunoSEQ multiplex PCR; TCRdb lists only in-frame clones, some missing. The sample shows some 77,000 clones, 70% to 90% of them seen only once. What was sequenced was PBMCs. These receptors originate from a human donor in good health. Some clones in this sample may be carry-over from other donors' samples. Each CDR3 is given with its conserved first and last residue. Each record gives: CDR3 DNA, CDR3 protein, J gene, D gene, clone size, V gene. A D gene is named only where the DNA matches it firmly. Some rows have no size entry. The others give once, few or many, or a class for an expanded clone.

CDR3nt: TGTGCCAGCAGCTTGGCCGCTAGCTCCTACGAGCAGTACTTC
CDR3aa: CASSLAASSYEQYF
j_gene: TRBJ2-7
d_gene: .
abundance: .
v_gene: TRBV5-6

CDR3nt: TGCGCCAGCAGCCCATGGTCCCAGGGGGACACTGAAGCTTTCTTT
CDR3aa: CASSPWSQGDTEAFF
j_gene: TRBJ1-1
d_gene: TRBD1
abundance: .
v_gene: TRBV4-1

CDR3nt: TGTGCCAGCAGCTTTCCTACAGGGAGCACTGAAGCTTTCTTT
CDR3aa: CASSFPTGSTEAFF
j_gene: TRBJ1-1
d_gene: .
abundance: few
v_gene: TRBV11-2

CDR3nt: TGTGCCAGCAGCCCAGAGGGGACAGGTGTAGGGCTGAACACTGAAGCTTTCTTT
CDR3aa: CASSPEGTGVGLNTEAFF
j_gene: TRBJ1-1
d_gene: TRBD1
abundance: .
v_gene: TRBV7-6

CDR3nt: TGCGCCAGCAGCTTTTCAGGATCCTACAATGAGCAGTTCTTC
CDR3aa: CASSFSGSYNEQFF
j_gene: TRBJ2-1
d_gene: .
abundance: few
v_gene: TRBV5-1

CDR3nt: TGTGCCAGCAGCCGGGACAGGGATCAGCCCCAGCATTTT
CDR3aa: CASSRDRDQPQHF
j_gene: TRBJ1-5
d_gene: TRBD1
abundance: .
v_gene: TRBV7-2

CDR3nt: TGTGCCAGCAGTGAAGGTACAGCAGCAACTAATGAAAAACTGTTTTTT
CDR3aa: CASSEGTAATNEKLFF
j_gene: TRBJ1-4
d_gene: .
abundance: .
v_gene: TRBV2

CDR3nt: TGTGCCAGCTCACCACCGTTGGTAACCCAGGCCTATGGCTACACCTTC
CDR3aa: CASSPPLVTQAYGYTF
j_gene: TRBJ1-2
d_gene: .
abundance: few
v_gene: TRBV18

CDR3nt: TGTGCCAGCAGCGCCGGGACAACGAATGAAAAACTGTTTTTT
CDR3aa: CASSAGTTNEKLFF
j_gene: TRBJ1-4
d_gene: .
abundance: .
v_gene: TRBV7-6

CDR3nt: TGTGCCAGTTTAGTGCGGGCAGAGACCCAGTACTTC
CDR3aa: CASLVRAETQYF
j_gene: TRBJ2-5
d_gene: .
abundance: .
v_gene: TRBV6-1

CDR3nt: TGCGCCAGCAGCTTGGAGGGCAGGGGCAGTTCACCCCTCCACTTT
CDR3aa: CASSLEGRGSSPLHF
j_gene: TRBJ1-6
d_gene: .
abundance: .
v_gene: TRBV5-1

CDR3nt: TGTGCCAGCTCCTCCGGGGGGCTTTACGAGCAGTACTTC
CDR3aa: CASSSGGLYEQYF
j_gene: TRBJ2-7
d_gene: .
abundance: .
v_gene: TRBV5-4

CDR3nt: TGTGCCAGCAGCTTGCCCTACCCAAGCTCCTACAATGAGCAGTTCTTC
CDR3aa: CASSLPYPSSYNEQFF
j_gene: TRBJ2-1
d_gene: .
abundance: .
v_gene: TRBV7-9

CDR3nt: TGTGCCTGGAGTGTGGGTGGACTAGCGGTAAAAAAGGACGAGCAGTACTTC
CDR3aa: CAWSVGGLAVKKDEQYF
j_gene: TRBJ2-7
d_gene: TRBD2
abundance: .
v_gene: TRBV30

CDR3nt: TGTGCCAGCAGCTTAGATGGGGGCAGGGTATGGAGCACAGATACGCAGTATTTT
CDR3aa: CASSLDGGRVWSTDTQYF
j_gene: TRBJ2-3
d_gene: .
abundance: .
v_gene: TRBV11-2

CDR3nt: TGTGCCAGCAGCTTAGCGAACGGTTACGAGCAGTACTTC
CDR3aa: CASSLANGYEQYF
j_gene: TRBJ2-7
d_gene: .
abundance: .
v_gene: TRBV7-2

CDR3nt: TGTGCCAGCAGCTTAGAACCGGGACAGGGGTACGGCTACACCTTC
CDR3aa: CASSLEPGQGYGYTF
j_gene: TRBJ1-2
d_gene: TRBD1
abundance: .
v_gene: TRBV7-9

CDR3nt: TGCGCCAGCAACCGAGAGCGGACTAGCGCTTACAATGAGCAGTTCTTC
CDR3aa: CASNRERTSAYNEQFF
j_gene: TRBJ2-1
d_gene: TRBD2
abundance: .
v_gene: TRBV4-3

CDR3nt: TGTGCCAGCTCACCTACCAAGGGGGAAAAAGACTACACCTTC
CDR3aa: CASSPTKGEKDYTF
j_gene: TRBJ1-2
d_gene: .
abundance: .
v_gene: TRBV18

CDR3nt: TGTGCCAGCAGACCGACTGGGACCGGGGAGCTGTTTTTT
CDR3aa: CASRPTGTGELFF
j_gene: TRBJ2-2
d_gene: .
abundance: .
v_gene: TRBV7-2

CDR3nt: TGTGCCAGCGCCTTGAGGGGACAGGAGTACAATGAGCAGTTCTTC
CDR3aa: CASALRGQEYNEQFF
j_gene: TRBJ2-1
d_gene: .
abundance: .
v_gene: TRBV21-1

CDR3nt: TGTGCCAGCAGTGACACCCTCATTGGCCGCAAGAACACTGAAGCTTTCTTT
CDR3aa: CASSDTLIGRKNTEAFF
j_gene: TRBJ1-1
d_gene: .
abundance: few
v_gene: TRBV6-4

CDR3nt: TGTGCCTCCGGACTAGCGGGAGTAGGCGGGGCCAACGTCCTGACTTTC
CDR3aa: CASGLAGVGGANVLTF
j_gene: TRBJ2-6
d_gene: TRBD2
abundance: .
v_gene: TRBV30

CDR3nt: TGTGCCAGCAGCCGTACCGGGACAGCGAACACTGAAGCTTTCTTT
CDR3aa: CASSRTGTANTEAFF
j_gene: TRBJ1-1
d_gene: TRBD1
abundance: .
v_gene: TRBV5-5

CDR3nt: TGTGCCAGCAGCTTAAACGCGGGGGCCTACGAGCAGTACTTC
CDR3aa: CASSLNAGAYEQYF
j_gene: TRBJ2-7
d_gene: TRBD2
abundance: few
v_gene: TRBV7-8

CDR3nt: TGCAGCGTTGACCTCTGGGGGCCGAACTATGGCTACACCTTC
CDR3aa: CSVDLWGPNYGYTF
j_gene: TRBJ1-2
d_gene: .
abundance: .
v_gene: TRBV29-1

CDR3nt: TGTGCCATCAGTGACGGGACAGGGTCCCTCACAGATACGCAGTATTTT
CDR3aa: CAISDGTGSLTDTQYF
j_gene: TRBJ2-3
d_gene: TRBD1
abundance: .
v_gene: TRBV10-3

CDR3nt: TGTGCCAGCATTGCTCGACTAGCGGGGAGCTACGAGCAGTACTTC
CDR3aa: CASIARLAGSYEQYF
j_gene: TRBJ2-7
d_gene: TRBD2
abundance: .
v_gene: TRBV2

CDR3nt: TGTGCTAGTGGTTTCGTTCTAGCGGGTCCCTACAATGAGCAGTTCTTC
CDR3aa: CASGFVLAGPYNEQFF
j_gene: TRBJ2-1
d_gene: TRBD2
abundance: .
v_gene: TRBV12-5

CDR3nt: TGTGCCAGCAGCACCAACGGGGGTGGAAACACCATATATTTT
CDR3aa: CASSTNGGGNTIYF
j_gene: TRBJ1-3
d_gene: .
abundance: .
v_gene: TRBV7-2

CDR3nt: TGTGCCAGCAGCCCCGTGCCTAGCGGGAGTAGCTATGAGCAGTTCTTC
CDR3aa: CASSPVPSGSSYEQFF
j_gene: TRBJ2-1
d_gene: TRBD2
abundance: .
v_gene: TRBV4-2

CDR3nt: TGTGCCAGCAGCTTGGGAGCGGGGGCCCCCACAGATACGCAGTATTTT
CDR3aa: CASSLGAGAPTDTQYF
j_gene: TRBJ2-3
d_gene: TRBD2
abundance: many
v_gene: TRBV5-6

CDR3nt: TGTGCCAGCGGTGGCTTTGTGGGAGTATCGGATGGCTACACCTTC
CDR3aa: CASGGFVGVSDGYTF
j_gene: TRBJ1-2
d_gene: .
abundance: .
v_gene: TRBV5-6

CDR3nt: TGTGCAAGTCGCCACAATCCCCGGGAGGGCCCCTACGAGCAGTACTTC
CDR3aa: CASRHNPREGPYEQYF
j_gene: TRBJ2-7
d_gene: .
abundance: .
v_gene: TRBV12-2

CDR3nt: TGTGCCAGCAGCGTAGAACAGGGGGCGCGGGAGCAGTACTTC
CDR3aa: CASSVEQGAREQYF
j_gene: TRBJ2-7
d_gene: TRBD1
abundance: .
v_gene: TRBV9

CDR3nt: TGTGCCAGCAGTTACTCCTCAGGGGACCTTTACGAGCAGTACTTC
CDR3aa: CASSYSSGDLYEQYF
j_gene: TRBJ2-7
d_gene: .
abundance: few
v_gene: TRBV7-8

CDR3nt: TGTGCCAGCAGTGCCCAACGGGGTGGGCTCCAGGGCTACACCTTC
CDR3aa: CASSAQRGGLQGYTF
j_gene: TRBJ1-2
d_gene: .
abundance: .
v_gene: TRBV6-1

CDR3nt: TGTGCCATCCGGAGCGGGGGGGCCGCCAATGAGCAGTTCTTC
CDR3aa: CAIRSGGAANEQFF
j_gene: TRBJ2-1
d_gene: TRBD2
abundance: .
v_gene: TRBV10-3

CDR3nt: TGTGCCAGCAGCCCCCCCCCAGGCACCTATAATTCACCCCTCCACTTT
CDR3aa: CASSPPPGTYNSPLHF
j_gene: TRBJ1-6
d_gene: .
abundance: .
v_gene: TRBV7-8

CDR3nt: TGTGCCAGCAGCTTAGTCGTGGGGAGGCAAGAGACCCAGTACTTC
CDR3aa: CASSLVVGRQETQYF
j_gene: TRBJ2-5
d_gene: .
abundance: .
v_gene: TRBV7-7

CDR3nt: TGTGCCAGCAGTTTCCGCGAGGTTGGGGGCTACACCTTC
CDR3aa: CASSFREVGGYTF
j_gene: TRBJ1-2
d_gene: .
abundance: .
v_gene: TRBV6-5

CDR3nt: TGTGCCAGCAGTTTACTCCGGGTGAACACTGAAGCTTTCTTT
CDR3aa: CASSLLRVNTEAFF
j_gene: TRBJ1-1
d_gene: .
abundance: .
v_gene: TRBV27

CDR3nt: TGTGCCTGGAAACAGGGGGCGAACACTGAAGCTTTCTTT
CDR3aa: CAWKQGANTEAFF
j_gene: TRBJ1-1
d_gene: TRBD1
abundance: .
v_gene: TRBV30

CDR3nt: TGTGCCAGTAGGCCCAACAGGGACAGCTCTGGAAACACCATATATTTT
CDR3aa: CASRPNRDSSGNTIYF
j_gene: TRBJ1-3
d_gene: TRBD1
abundance: few
v_gene: TRBV19

CDR3nt: TGTGCCAGCAGTTTCAATAGCGAGCAGTACTTC
CDR3aa: CASSFNSEQYF
j_gene: TRBJ2-7
d_gene: .
abundance: .
v_gene: TRBV28